A selection of T cell receptor beta chains follows, all from one sample in a study of T cells in Graves' hyperthyroidism and ophthalmopathy. MiXCR was run by TCRdb on the multiplex PCR reads, yielding one entry per CDR3 protein. The profile shows about 540,000 distinct CDR3 sequences, about half of them singletons. The sample comprised peripheral blood or thyroid tissue (not recorded which). Receptors originate from a woman aged 18-35 years with Graves' hyperthyroidism. Each CDR3 is given with its conserved first and last residue. D genes are given only for firm matches. Clone size, where shown, is once, few, many, or a class for clones that have expanded.

TRBV10-3	-	TRBJ1-4	-	CAISSRETNEKLFF	TGTGCCATCAGTTCCCGGGAAACTAATGAAAAACTGTTTTTT
TRBV10-2	few	TRBJ1-1	-	CASSESGGGTEAFF	TGCGCCAGCAGTGAGTCAGGGGGTGGCACTGAAGCTTTCTTT
TRBV7-8	few	TRBJ1-2	-	CASSLDWGSYGYTF	TGTGCCAGCAGCTTAGATTGGGGGAGCTATGGCTACACCTTC
TRBV6-1	-	TRBJ2-5	-	CASVGGETQYF	TGTGCCAGCGTCGGAGGGGAGACCCAGTACTTC
TRBV29-1	-	TRBJ2-5	-	CSVPGDGETQYF	TGCAGCGTGCCAGGGGATGGGGAGACCCAGTACTTC
TRBV7-2	-	TRBJ2-7	TRBD1	CASSLAGTGASYEQYF	TGTGCCAGCAGCTTAGCTGGGACAGGGGCTTCCTACGAGCAGTACTTC
TRBV6-5	once	TRBJ2-2	-	CASSYRVAGELLF	TGTGCCAGCAGTTACAGGGTCGCCGGGGAGCTGCTTTTT
TRBV7-9	-	TRBJ2-3	TRBD2	CASSVGTTGRDTQYF	TGTGCCAGCAGTGTAGGGACTACCGGTCGGGATACGCAGTATTTT
TRBV10-1	many	TRBJ1-2	TRBD1	CASSEGQGPWYGYTF	TGCGCCAGCAGTGAGGGACAGGGGCCGTGGTATGGCTACACCTTC
TRBV12-3/TRBV12-4	many	TRBJ1-2	TRBD1	CASLGTGVGYTF	TGTGCCAGCCTGGGGACAGGGGTTGGCTACACCTTC
TRBV10-3	few	TRBJ2-7	-	CAISVSQEGGGYEQYF	TGTGCCATCAGTGTATCACAGGAGGGGGGCGGGTACGAGCAGTACTTC
TRBV4-1	-	TRBJ1-1	-	CASSQGRGSTEAFF	TGCGCCAGCAGCCAAGGACGGGGGTCCACTGAAGCTTTCTTT
TRBV29-1	few	TRBJ2-7	-	CSVISGGTYEQYF	TGCAGCGTGATTAGCGGAGGGACCTACGAGCAGTACTTC
TRBV7-9	-	TRBJ1-2	-	CASSLAWGHSNYGYTF	TGTGCCAGCAGCTTAGCTTGGGGACACTCTAACTATGGCTACACCTTC
TRBV29-1	-	TRBJ1-4	TRBD1	CSVSDGTGGHEKLFF	TGCAGCGTTAGTGACGGTACAGGGGGACATGAAAAACTGTTTTTT
TRBV7-2	few	TRBJ1-4	-	CASSSSVLTNEKLFF	TGTGCCAGCAGCTCCTCAGTGCTGACTAATGAAAAACTGTTTTTT
TRBV15	many	TRBJ1-3	-	CATSRDAGNTIYF	TGTGCCACCAGCAGAGATGCGGGAAACACCATATATTTT
TRBV19	few	TRBJ2-5	-	CASSIQQRQETQYF	TGTGCCAGTAGTATCCAACAGAGGCAAGAGACCCAGTACTTC
TRBV2	-	TRBJ1-6	-	CASSAPGQVKSSPLHF	TGTGCCAGCAGTGCTCCGGGACAAGTCAAAAGTTCACCCCTCCACTTT
TRBV19	many	TRBJ1-2	-	CASSAGWHGYTF	TGTGCCAGTAGTGCAGGGTGGCATGGCTACACCTTC
TRBV25-1	-	TRBJ2-5	TRBD2	CALGRTSGPRTQYF	TGTGCCCTGGGGAGGACTAGCGGGCCTCGGACCCAGTACTTC
TRBV10-3	once	TRBJ2-7	TRBD2	CASSYLLAVGRYSYEQYF	TGTGCCAGCAGTTACCTACTAGCGGTAGGACGTTACTCCTACGAGCAGTACTTC
TRBV7-9	many	TRBJ1-3	TRBD1	CASSLEPGQIYF	TGTGCCAGCAGCTTAGAACCGGGACAGATATATTTT
TRBV10-2	-	TRBJ2-7	-	CASSARDSTHEQYF	TGCGCCAGCAGTGCTAGAGATTCCACCCACGAGCAGTACTTC